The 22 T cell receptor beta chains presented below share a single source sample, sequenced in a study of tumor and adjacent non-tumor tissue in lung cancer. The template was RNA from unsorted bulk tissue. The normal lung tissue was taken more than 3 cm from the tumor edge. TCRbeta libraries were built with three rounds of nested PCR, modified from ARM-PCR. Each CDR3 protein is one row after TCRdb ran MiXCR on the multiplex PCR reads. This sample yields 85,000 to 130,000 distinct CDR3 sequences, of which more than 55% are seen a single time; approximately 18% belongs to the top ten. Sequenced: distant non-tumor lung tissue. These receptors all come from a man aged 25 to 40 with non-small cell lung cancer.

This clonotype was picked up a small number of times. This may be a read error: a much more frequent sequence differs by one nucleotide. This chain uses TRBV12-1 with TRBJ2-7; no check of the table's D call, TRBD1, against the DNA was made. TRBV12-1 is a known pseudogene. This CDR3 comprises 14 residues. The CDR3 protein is CASTPGFSSYGQYF. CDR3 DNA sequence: TGTGCCAGCACCCCGGGTTTCAGCTCCTACGGGCAGTACTTC.

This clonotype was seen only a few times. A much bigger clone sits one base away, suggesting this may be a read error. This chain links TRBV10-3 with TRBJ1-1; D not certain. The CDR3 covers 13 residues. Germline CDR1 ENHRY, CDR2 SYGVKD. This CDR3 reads CAISVGWYTEASF. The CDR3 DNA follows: TGTGCCATCAGTGTAGGGTGGTACACTGAAGCTTCCTTT.

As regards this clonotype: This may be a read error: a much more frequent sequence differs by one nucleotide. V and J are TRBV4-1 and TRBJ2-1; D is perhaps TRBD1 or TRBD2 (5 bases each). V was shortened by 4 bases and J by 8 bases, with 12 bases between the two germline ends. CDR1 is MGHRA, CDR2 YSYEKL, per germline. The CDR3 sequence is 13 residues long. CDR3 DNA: TGCGCCAGCAGCCTTAGGGTGGGGGATGAGCAGTTCTTC. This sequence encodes CASSLRVGDEQFF.

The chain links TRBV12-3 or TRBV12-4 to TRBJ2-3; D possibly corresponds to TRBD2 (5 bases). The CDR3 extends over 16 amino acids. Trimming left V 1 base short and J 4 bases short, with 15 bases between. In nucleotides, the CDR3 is TGTGCCAGCAGTTTAGGAAAACTCACGGACTCAGATACGCAGTATTTT. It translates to CASSLGKLTDSDTQYF.

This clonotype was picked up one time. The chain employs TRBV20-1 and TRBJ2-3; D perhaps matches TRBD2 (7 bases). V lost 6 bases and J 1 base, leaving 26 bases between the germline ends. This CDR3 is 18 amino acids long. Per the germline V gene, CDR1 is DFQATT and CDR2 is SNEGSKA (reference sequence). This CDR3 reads CSAPGLVGGRVGTDTQYF. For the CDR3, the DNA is TGCAGTGCCCCCGGACTAGTGGGGGGGCGAGTCGGCACAGATACGCAGTATTTT.

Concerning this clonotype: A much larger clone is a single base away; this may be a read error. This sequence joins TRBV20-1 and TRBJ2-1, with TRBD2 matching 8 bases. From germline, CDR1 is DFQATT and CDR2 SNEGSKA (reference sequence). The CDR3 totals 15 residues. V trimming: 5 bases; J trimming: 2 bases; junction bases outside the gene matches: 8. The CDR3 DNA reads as TGCAGTGCTGAAAAAAGCGGGAGCACCTACAATGAGCAGTTCTTC. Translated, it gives CSAEKSGSTYNEQFF.

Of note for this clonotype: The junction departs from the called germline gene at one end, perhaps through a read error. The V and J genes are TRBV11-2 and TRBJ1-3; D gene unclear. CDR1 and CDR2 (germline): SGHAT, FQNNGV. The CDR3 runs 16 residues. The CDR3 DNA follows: TGTGCCAGCAGCTTAGACCCGGACTTATCTGGAAACACCTTATATTTT. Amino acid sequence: CASSLDPDLSGNTLYF.

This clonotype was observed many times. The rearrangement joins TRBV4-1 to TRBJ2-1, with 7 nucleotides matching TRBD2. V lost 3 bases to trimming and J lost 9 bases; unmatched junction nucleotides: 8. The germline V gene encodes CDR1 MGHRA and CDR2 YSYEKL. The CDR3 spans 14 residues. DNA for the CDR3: TGCGCCAGCAGCCACCCGGGGGGTTTTGGTGAGCAGTTCTTC. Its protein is CASSHPGGFGEQFF.

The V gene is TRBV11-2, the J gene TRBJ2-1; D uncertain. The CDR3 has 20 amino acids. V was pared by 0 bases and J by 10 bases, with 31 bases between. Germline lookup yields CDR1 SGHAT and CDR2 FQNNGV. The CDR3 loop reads CASSLDSAVFGRRSSREQFF. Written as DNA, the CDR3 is TGTGCCAGCAGCTTAGATTCTGCTGTTTTTGGCAGGAGATCTTCTCGGGAGCAGTTCTTC.

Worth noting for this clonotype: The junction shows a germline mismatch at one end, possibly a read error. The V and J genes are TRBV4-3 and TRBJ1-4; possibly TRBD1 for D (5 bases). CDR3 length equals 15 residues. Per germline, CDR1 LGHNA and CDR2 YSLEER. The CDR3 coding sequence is TGCACCAGCAGGGCTACCGCCGGGTGGAGCGAAAAACTGTTTTTT. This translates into CTSRATAGWSEKLFF.

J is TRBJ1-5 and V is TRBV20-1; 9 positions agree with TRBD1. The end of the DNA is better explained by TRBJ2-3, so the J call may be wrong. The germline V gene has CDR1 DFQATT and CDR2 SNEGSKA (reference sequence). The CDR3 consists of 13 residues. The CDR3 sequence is CSGRDRANQPQYF. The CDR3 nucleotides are TGCAGTGGAAGGGACAGGGCCAATCAGCCCCAGTATTTT.

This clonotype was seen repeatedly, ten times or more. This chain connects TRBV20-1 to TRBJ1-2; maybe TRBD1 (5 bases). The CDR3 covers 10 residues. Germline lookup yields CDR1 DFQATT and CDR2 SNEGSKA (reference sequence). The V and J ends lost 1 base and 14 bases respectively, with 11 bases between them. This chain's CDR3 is CSARGTSVTF. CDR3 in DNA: TGCAGTGCTAGAGGGACATCAGTTACCTTC.

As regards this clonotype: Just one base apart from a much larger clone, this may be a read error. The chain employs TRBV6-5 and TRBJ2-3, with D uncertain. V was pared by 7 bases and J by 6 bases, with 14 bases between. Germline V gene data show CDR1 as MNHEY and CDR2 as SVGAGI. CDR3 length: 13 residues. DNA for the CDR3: TGTGCCAGCACTACGACGTGGTGGGATACGCAGTATTTT. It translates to CASTTTWWDTQYF.

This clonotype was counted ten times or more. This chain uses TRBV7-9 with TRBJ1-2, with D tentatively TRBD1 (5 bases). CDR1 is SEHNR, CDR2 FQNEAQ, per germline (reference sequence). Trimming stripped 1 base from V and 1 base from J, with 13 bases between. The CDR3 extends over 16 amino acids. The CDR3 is CASSLGIGGDNYGYTF. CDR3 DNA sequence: TGTGCCAGCAGCTTAGGTATTGGAGGGGATAACTATGGCTACACCTTC.

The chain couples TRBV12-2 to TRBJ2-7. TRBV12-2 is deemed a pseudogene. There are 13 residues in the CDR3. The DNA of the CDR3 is TGTGCAAGTCGCTTAGCGCCAGCGCACGAGCAGTACTTC. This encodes CASRLAPAHEQYF.

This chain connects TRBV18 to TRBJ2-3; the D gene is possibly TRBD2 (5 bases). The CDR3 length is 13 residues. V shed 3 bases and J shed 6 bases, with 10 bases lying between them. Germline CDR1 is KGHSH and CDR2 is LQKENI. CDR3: CASSPGEMDTQYF. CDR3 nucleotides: TGTGCCAGCTCACCCGGGGAAATGGATACGCAGTATTTT.

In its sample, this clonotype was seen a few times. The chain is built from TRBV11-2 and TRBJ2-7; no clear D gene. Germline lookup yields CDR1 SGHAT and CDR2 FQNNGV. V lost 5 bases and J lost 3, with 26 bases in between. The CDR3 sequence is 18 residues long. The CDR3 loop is CASSPLTWSNSVRYEQYF. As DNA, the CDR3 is TGTGCCAGCAGCCCCCTCACCTGGAGTAATTCTGTCCGCTACGAGCAGTACTTC.

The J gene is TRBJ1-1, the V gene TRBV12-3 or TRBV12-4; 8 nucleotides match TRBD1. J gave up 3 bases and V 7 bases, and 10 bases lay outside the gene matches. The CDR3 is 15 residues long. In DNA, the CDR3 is TGTGCCAGCATACAGGGGGTTTATGTGTACACTGAAGCTTTCTTT. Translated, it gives CASIQGVYVYTEAFF.

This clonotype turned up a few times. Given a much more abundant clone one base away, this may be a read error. The CDR3 protein is CASSYTSSYNGQFF. The CDR3, as DNA: TGTGCCAGCAGTTACACGTCTTCCTACAATGGGCAGTTCTTC. The chain has TRBV6-5 and TRBJ2-1; D gene ambiguous. Germline assignment: CDR1 MNHEY and CDR2 SVGAGI. The CDR3 runs to 14 residues.

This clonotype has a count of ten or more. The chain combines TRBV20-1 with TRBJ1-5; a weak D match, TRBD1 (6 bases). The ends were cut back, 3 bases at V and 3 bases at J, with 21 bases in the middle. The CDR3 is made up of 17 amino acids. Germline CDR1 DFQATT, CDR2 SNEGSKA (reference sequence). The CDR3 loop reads CSASLVGAYRVNQPQHF. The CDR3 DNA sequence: TGCAGTGCTAGTTTGGTCGGGGCGTACAGGGTCAATCAGCCCCAGCATTTT.

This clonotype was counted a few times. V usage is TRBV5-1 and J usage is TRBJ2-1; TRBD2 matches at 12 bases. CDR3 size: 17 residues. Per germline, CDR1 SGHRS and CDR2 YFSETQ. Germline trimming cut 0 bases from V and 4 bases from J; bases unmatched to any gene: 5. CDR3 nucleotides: TGCGCCAGCAGCTTGGCTCCGCTAGCGGGAGGGTACAATGAGCAGTTCTTC. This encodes CASSLAPLAGGYNEQFF.

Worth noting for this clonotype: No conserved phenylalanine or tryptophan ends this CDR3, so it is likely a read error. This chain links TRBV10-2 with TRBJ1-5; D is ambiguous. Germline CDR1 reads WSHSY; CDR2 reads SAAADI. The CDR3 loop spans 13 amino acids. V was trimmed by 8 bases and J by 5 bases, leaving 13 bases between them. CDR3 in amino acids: CASELAPDQPQHI. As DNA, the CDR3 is TGCGCCAGCGAGTTGGCCCCGGATCAGCCCCAGCATATT.